Presented here are 4 T cell receptor beta chains from one specimen sequenced in a study of cytomegalovirus exposure and HLA in healthy donors. The PCR used 60 Vbeta and 13 Jbeta primers. The repertoire was sequenced with immunoSEQ multiplex PCR; TCRdb's copy has only in-frame clones and lacks some. The data contain about 190,000 clones, around 86% of them singletons. The material sequenced was PBMCs. The receptors were gathered from a man aged 30 to 39 in good health and CMV-seronegative.

The chain recombines TRBV4-1 with TRBJ1-3; D is uncertain. The germline gives CDR1 MGHRA, CDR2 YSYEKL. CDR3 length: 13 residues. Deletions cut 0 bases from V and 8 bases from J, with 8 bases between. The CDR3 bases are TGCGCCAGCAGCCAAGAATTTCCAGACACCATATATTTT. Protein product: CASSQEFPDTIYF.

The rearrangement uses TRBV28 and TRBJ1-6, with 7 bases fitting TRBD1. The length of the CDR3 is 15 residues. Trimming cost V 6 bases and J 6 bases; bases outside gene matches: 8. In germline, CDR1 is MDHEN, CDR2 SYDVKM. The CDR3 sequence is CASRQTGAVNSPLHF. The CDR3 DNA reads TGTGCCAGCAGGCAAACAGGGGCGGTTAATTCACCCCTCCACTTT.

The V call is TRBV10-1, the J call TRBJ1-3, with 7 bases identical to TRBD1. The CDR3 is 15 amino acids. V was pared by 7 bases and J by 0 bases, with 6 bases of the junction left unmatched. CDR1 and CDR2 from the germline V gene are WNHNN and SYGVQD (reference sequence). In nucleotides, the CDR3 is TGCGCCAGCACCCGGGACAGTGACTCTGGAAACACCATATATTTT. Translation: CASTRDSDSGNTIYF.

This clone has just a few counts. The rearrangement links TRBV11-2 to TRBJ1-5; no clear D gene. V was pared by 0 bases and J by 6 bases, with 9 bases between. Per germline, CDR1 SGHAT and CDR2 FQNNGV. There are 14 residues in the CDR3. The CDR3 sequence is CASSLDPFGQPQHF. CDR3 DNA sequence: TGTGCCAGCAGCTTAGATCCCTTCGGTCAGCCCCAGCATTTT.